This note documents a single T cell receptor (beta chain) sequence. A much larger clone is a single base away; this may be a read error. No conserved phenylalanine or tryptophan ends this CDR3, so it is likely a read error. The CDR3 spans 15 residues. The V gene end was trimmed by 1 base and the J gene end by 13 bases; junction bases not matched to a gene: 8. The V gene's germline CDR1 is SGHTA and CDR2 FQGNSA. The data stem from a study of regulatory T cells in long-lasting Graves disease. The time point: newly diagnosed GD, antithyroid drugs for less than 3 months. RNA extracted from PBMCs served as the sequencing template. Assembly of TCR beta libraries relied on iRepertoire HTBI primers together with Arm-PCR of CDR3 regions. TCRdb redid the calling of the multiplex PCR reads with MiXCR, one entry per CDR3 protein. In the table there are 500,000 or so distinct CDR3 sequences, about 16% of which are singletons.

The sample was also reused in another study, on T cells in Graves' hyperthyroidism and ophthalmopathy.

The receptor was derived from a woman between 40 and 65 years old with Graves disease. This rearrangement joins TRBV7-2 to TRBJ1-6; TRBD1 matches at 9 bases. The specimen was peripheral blood mononuclear cells (PBMCs), collected at new diagnosis, from a patient treated with antithyroid drugs. This CDR3 reads CASSLGGTGSAPLHS. DNA for the CDR3: TGTGCCAGCAGCTTAGGAGGGACAGGGAGCGCGCCCCTCCACTCT.